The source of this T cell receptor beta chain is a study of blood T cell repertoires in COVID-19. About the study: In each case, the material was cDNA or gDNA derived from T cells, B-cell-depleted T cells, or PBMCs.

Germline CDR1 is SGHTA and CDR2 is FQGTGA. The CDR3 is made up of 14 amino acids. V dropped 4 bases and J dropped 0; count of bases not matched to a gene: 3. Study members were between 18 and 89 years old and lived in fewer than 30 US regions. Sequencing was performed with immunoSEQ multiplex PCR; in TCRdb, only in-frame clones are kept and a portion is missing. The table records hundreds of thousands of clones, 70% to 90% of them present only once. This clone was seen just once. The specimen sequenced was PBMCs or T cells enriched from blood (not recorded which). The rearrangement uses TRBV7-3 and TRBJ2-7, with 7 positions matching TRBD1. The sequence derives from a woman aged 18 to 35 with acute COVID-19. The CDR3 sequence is CASSWTGSSYEQYF. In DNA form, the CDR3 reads TGTGCCAGCAGCTGGACAGGATCCTCCTACGAGCAGTACTTC.